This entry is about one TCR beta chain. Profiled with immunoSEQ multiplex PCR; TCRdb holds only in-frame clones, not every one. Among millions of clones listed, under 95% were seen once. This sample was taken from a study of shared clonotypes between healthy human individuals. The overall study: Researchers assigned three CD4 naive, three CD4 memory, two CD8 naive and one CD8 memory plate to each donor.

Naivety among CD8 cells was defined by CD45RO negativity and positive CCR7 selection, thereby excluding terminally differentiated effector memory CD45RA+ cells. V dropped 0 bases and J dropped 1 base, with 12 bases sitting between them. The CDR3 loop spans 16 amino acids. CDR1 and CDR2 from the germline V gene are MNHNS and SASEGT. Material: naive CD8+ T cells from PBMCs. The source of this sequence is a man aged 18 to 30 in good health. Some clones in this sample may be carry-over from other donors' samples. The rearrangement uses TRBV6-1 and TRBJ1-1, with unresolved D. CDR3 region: CASSEAGWIGNTEAFF. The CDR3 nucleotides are TGTGCCAGCAGTGAAGCGGGGTGGATAGGGAACACTGAAGCTTTCTTT.